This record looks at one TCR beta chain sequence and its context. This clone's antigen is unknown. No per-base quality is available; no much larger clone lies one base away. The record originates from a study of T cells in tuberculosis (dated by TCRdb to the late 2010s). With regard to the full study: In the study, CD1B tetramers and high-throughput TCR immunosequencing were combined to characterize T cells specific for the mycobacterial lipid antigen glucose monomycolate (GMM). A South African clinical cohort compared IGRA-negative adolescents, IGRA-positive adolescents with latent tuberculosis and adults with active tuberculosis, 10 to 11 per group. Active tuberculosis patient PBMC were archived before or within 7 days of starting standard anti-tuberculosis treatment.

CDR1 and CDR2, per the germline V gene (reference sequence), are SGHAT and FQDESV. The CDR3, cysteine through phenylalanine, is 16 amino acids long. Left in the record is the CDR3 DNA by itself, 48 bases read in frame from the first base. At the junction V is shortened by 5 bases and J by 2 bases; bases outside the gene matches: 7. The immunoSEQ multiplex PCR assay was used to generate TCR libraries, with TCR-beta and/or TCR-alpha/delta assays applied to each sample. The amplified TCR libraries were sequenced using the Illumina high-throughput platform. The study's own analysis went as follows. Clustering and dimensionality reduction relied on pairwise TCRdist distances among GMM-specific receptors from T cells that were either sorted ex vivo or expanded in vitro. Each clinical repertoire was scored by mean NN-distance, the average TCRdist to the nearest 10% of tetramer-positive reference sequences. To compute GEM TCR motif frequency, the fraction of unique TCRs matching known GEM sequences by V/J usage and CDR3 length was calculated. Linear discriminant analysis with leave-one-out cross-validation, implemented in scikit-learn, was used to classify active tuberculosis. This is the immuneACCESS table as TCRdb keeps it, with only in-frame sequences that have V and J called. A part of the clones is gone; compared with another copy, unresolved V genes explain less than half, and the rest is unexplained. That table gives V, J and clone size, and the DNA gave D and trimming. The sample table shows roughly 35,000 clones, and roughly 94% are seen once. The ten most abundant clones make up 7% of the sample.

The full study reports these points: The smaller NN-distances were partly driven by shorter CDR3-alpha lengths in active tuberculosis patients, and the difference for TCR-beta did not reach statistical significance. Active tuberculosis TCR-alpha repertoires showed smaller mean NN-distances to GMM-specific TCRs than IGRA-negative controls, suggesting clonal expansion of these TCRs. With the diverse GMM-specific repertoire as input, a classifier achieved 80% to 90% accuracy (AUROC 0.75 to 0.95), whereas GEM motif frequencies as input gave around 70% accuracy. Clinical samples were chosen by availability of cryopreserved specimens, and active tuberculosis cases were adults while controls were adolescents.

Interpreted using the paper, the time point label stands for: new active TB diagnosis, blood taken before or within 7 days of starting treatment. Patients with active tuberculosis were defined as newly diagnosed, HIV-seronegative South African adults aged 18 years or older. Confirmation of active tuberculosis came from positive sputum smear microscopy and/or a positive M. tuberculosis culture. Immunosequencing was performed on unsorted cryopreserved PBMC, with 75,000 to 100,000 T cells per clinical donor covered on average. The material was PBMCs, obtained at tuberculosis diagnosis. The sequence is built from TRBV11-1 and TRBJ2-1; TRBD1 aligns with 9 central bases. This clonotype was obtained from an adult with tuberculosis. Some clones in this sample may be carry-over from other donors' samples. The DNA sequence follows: TGTGCCAGCAGCACCCGGACAGGGGAGACCTACAATGAGCAGTTCTTC. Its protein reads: CASSTRTGETYNEQFF.